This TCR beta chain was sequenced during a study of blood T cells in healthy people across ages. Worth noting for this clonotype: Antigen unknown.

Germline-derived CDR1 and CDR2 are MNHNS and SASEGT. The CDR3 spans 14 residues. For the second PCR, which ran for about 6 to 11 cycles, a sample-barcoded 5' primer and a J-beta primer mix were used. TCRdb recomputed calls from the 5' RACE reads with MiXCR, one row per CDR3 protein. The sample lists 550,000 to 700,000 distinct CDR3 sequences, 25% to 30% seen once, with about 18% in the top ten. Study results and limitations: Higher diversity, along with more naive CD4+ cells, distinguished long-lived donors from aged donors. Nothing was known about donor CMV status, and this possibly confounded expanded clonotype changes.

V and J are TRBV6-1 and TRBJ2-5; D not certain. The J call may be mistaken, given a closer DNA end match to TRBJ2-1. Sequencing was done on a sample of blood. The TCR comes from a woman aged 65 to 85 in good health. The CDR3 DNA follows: TGTGCCAGCAGTGATATAGGTAACTACAATGAGCAGTTCTTC. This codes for CASSDIGNYNEQFF.